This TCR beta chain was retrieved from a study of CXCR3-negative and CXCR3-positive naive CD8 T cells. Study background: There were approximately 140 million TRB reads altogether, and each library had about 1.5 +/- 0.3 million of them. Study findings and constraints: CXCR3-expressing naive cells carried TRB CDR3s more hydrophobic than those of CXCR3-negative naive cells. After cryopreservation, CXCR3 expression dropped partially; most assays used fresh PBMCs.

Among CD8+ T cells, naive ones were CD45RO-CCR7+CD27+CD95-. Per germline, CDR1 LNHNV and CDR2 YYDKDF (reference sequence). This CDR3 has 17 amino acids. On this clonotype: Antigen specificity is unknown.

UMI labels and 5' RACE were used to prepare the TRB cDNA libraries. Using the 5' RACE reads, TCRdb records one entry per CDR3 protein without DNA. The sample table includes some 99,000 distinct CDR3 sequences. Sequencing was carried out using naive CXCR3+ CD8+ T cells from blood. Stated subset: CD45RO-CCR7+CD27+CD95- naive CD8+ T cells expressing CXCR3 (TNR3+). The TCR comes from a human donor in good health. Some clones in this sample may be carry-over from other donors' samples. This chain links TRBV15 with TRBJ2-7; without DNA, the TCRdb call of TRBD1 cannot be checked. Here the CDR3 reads CATSTSLWTGDTYEQYF.